This T cell receptor beta chain was observed in a study of blood T cell repertoires in COVID-19. Background on the study: COVID-19 samples collected from the United States, Italy and Spain covered acute and convalescent phases. T cells, B-cell-depleted T cells, or PBMCs supplied cDNA or gDNA.

The method was immunoSEQ multiplex PCR; TCRdb's version includes in-frame clones alone and lacks a portion of them. The profile covers 56,000 or so clones, with 75% to 90% appearing a single time and roughly 45% taken by the ten largest. In germline, CDR1 is LGHNA, CDR2 YNFKEQ. This CDR3 region has 15 residues. V lost 0 bases to trimming and J lost 5 bases; unmatched junction nucleotides: 4. The source material was peripheral blood. The sequence was collected from a woman between 55 and 75 years old with COVID-19, enrolled during active disease. This rearrangement joins TRBV4-2 to TRBJ2-3; 8 bases are shared with TRBD2. The CDR3 is CASSQELAGRDTQYF. CDR3 coding DNA: TGTGCCAGCAGCCAAGAGCTAGCGGGCAGAGATACGCAGTATTTT.